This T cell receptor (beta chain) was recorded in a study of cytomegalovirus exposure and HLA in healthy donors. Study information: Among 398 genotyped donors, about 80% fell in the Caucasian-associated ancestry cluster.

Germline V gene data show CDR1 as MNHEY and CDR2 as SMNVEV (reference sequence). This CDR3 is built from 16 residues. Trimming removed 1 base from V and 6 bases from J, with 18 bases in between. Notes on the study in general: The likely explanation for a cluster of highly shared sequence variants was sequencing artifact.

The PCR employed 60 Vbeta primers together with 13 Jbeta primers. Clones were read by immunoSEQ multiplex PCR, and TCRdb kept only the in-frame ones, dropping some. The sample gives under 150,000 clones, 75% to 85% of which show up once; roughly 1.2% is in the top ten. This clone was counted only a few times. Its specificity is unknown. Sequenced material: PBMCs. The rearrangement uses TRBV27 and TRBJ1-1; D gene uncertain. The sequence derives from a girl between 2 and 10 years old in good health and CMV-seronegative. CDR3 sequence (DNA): TGTGCCAGCAGTTTATTCGGGAGGAGTACCAGCCCTGAAGCTTTCTTT. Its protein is CASSLFGRSTSPEAFF.